Below, one T cell receptor (beta chain) is given with its context. Using immunoSEQ multiplex PCR, the repertoire was profiled, and TCRdb retains in-frame clones only, with some absent. The repertoire holds roughly 200,000 clones, with about 86% as singletons. The record originates from a study of blood T cell repertoires in COVID-19. V lost 6 bases and J lost 6, with 21 bases in between. The CDR3 consists of 16 residues. Germline CDR1 and CDR2: MDHEN and SYDVKM. The receptor was isolated from a woman aged 40-49 years with acute COVID-19. The sample comprised PBMCs or T cells enriched from blood (not recorded which). V usage is TRBV28 and J usage is TRBJ2-1, with D tentatively TRBD2 (7 bases). The CDR3 reads CASRMPWGGFVNEQFF. In nucleotides, the CDR3 is TGTGCCAGCAGAATGCCTTGGGGGGGCTTTGTCAATGAGCAGTTCTTC.